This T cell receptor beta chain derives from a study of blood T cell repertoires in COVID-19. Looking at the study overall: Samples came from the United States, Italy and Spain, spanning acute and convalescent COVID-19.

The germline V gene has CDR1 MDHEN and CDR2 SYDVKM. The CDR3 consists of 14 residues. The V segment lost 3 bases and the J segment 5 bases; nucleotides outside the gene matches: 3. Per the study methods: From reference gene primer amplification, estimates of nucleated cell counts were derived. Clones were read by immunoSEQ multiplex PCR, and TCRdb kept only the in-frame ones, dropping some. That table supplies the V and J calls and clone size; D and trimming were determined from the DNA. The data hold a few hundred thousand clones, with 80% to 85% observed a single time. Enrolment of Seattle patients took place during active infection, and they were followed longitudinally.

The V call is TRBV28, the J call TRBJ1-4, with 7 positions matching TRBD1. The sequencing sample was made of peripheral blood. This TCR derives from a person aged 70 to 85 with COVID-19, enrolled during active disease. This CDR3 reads CASSFAGGNEKLFF. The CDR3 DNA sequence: TGTGCCAGCAGTTTTGCAGGGGGGAATGAAAAACTGTTTTTT.